Listed here is a single T cell receptor (beta chain). Its target is not known. Germline CDR1 is MNHNS and CDR2 is SASEGT. This CDR3 contains 14 residues. The germline V and J ends were trimmed by 2 bases and 6 bases, with 12 bases remaining between them. Use of 60 Vbeta and 13 Jbeta primers characterized the PCR. Some clones are missing from TCRdb's copy, which holds only in-frame ones; the method was immunoSEQ multiplex PCR. The sample carries 120,000 to 150,000 clones, about 79% recorded once. This specimen comes from a study of cytomegalovirus exposure and HLA in healthy donors. Study observations and caveats: Common viral pathogens were later found to be apparently linked to several of the most significant clusters.

The sequencing sample was made of PBMCs. The chain recombines TRBV6-1 with TRBJ2-3; no firm D call. The receptor was isolated from a woman in her 30s in good health and CMV-seronegative. The DNA for the CDR3 is TGTGCCAGCAGTGAAATCACTCCCAGGGATACGCAGTATTTT. Its translation: CASSEITPRDTQYF.